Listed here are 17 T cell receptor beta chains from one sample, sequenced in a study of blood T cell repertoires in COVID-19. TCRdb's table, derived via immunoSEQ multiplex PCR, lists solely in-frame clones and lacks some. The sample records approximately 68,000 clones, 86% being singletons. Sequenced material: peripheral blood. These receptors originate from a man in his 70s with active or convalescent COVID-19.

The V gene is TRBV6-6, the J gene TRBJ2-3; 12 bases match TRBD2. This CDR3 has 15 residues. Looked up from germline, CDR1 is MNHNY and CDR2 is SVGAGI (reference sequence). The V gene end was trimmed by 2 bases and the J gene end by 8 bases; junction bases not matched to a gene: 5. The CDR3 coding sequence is TGTGCCAGCAGTTACCCGACTAGCGGGAGAGGTACGCAGTATTTT. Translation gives CASSYPTSGRGTQYF.

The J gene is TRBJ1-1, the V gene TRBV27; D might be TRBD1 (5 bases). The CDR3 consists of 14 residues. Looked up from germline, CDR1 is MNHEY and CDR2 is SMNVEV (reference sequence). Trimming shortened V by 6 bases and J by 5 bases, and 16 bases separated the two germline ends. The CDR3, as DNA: TGTGCCAGCAGCCTTCGAAGGGGCGATACTGAAGCTTTCTTT. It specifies CASSLRRGDTEAFF.

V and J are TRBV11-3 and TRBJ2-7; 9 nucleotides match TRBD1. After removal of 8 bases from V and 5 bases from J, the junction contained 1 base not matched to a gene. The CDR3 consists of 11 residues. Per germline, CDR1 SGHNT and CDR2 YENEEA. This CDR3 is CASGQGHEQYF. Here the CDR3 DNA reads TGTGCCAGCGGACAGGGGCACGAGCAGTACTTC.

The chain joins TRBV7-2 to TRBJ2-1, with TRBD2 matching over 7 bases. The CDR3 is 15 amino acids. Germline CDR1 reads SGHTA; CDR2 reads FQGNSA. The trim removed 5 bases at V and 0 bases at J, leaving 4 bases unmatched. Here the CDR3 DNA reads TGTGCCAGCAGCAGCGGGACCATCTCCTACAATGAGCAGTTCTTC. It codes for CASSSGTISYNEQFF.

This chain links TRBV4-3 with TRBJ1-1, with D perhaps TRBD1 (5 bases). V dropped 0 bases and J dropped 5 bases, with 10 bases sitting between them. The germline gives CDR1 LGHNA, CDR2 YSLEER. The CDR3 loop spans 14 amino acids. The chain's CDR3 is CASSQDLKGTEAFF. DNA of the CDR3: TGCGCCAGCAGCCAAGATCTCAAGGGGACTGAAGCTTTCTTT.

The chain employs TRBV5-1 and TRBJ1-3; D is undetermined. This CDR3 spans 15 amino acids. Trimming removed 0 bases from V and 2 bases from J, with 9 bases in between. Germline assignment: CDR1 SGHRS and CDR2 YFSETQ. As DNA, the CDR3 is TGCGCCAGCAGCTTGGTGGGAGAGCCTGGAAACACCATATATTTT. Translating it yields CASSLVGEPGNTIYF.

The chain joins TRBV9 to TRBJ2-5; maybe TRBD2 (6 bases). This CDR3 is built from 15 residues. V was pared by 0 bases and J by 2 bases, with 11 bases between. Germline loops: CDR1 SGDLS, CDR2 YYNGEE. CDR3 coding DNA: TGTGCCAGCAGCGTAGACGGGACTTCACAAGAGACCCAGTACTTC. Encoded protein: CASSVDGTSQETQYF. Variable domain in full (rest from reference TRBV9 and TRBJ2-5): DSGVTQTPKHLITATGQRVTLRCSPRSGDLSVYWYQQSLDQGLQFLIQYYNGEERAKGNILERFSAQQFPDLHSELNLSSLELGDSALYFCASSVDGTSQETQYFGPGTRLLVL.

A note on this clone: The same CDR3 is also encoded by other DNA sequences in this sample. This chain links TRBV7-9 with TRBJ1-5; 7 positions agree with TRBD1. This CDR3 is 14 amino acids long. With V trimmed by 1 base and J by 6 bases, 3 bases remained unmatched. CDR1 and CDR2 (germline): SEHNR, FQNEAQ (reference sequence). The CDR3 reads CASSLGQGSQPQHF. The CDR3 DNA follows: TGTGCCAGCAGCTTAGGACAGGGAAGTCAGCCCCAGCATTTT.

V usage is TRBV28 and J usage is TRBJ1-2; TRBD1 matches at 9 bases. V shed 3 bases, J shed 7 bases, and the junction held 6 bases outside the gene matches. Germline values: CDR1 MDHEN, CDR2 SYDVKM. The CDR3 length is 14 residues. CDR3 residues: CASSLGGQGSGYTF. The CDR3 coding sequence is TGTGCCAGCAGTTTGGGGGGACAGGGAAGTGGCTACACCTTC.

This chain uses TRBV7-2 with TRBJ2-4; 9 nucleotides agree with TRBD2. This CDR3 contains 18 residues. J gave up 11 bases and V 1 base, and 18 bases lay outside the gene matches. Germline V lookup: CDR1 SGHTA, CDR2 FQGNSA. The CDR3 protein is CASSLDGREGPRLRVQYF. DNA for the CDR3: TGTGCCAGCAGCTTAGATGGGCGGGAGGGCCCTCGCCTGCGTGTTCAGTACTTC. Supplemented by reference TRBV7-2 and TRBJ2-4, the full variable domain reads GAGVSQSPSNKVTEKGKDVELRCDPISGHTALYWYRQSLGQGLEFLIYFQGNSAPDKSGLPSDRFSAERTGGSVSTLTIQRTQQEDSAVYLCASSLDGREGPRLRVQYFGAGTRLSVL.

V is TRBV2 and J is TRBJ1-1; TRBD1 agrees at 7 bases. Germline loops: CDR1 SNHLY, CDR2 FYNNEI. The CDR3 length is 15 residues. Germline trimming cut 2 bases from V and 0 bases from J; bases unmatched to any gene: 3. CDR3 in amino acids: CASSEQGQLNTEAFF. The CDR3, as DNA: TGTGCCAGCAGTGAACAGGGACAGCTGAACACTGAAGCTTTCTTT.

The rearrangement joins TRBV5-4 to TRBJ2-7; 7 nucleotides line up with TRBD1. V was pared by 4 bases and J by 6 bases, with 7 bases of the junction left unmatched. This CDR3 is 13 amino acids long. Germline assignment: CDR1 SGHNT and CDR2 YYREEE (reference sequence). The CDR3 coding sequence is TGTGCCAGCAGCCCCGACAGGGTGGGCGAGCAGTACTTC. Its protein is CASSPDRVGEQYF.

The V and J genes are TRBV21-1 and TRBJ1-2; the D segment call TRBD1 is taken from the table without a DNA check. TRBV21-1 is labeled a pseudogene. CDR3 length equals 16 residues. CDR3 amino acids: CASSSDRERNNYGYTF. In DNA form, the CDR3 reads TGTGCCAGCAGCAGCGACAGGGAGCGTAACAACTATGGCTACACCTTC.

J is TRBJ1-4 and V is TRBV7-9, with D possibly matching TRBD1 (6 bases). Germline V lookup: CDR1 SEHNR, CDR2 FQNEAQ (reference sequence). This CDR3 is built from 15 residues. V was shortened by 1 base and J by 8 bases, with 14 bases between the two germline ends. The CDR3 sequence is CASSLGVGAREKLFF. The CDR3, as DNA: TGTGCCAGCAGCTTAGGCGTGGGGGCTAGGGAAAAACTGTTTTTT.

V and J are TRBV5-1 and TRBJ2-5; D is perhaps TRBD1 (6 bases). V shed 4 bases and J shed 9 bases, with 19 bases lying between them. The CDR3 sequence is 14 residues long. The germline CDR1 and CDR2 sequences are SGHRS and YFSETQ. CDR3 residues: CASSVRQAPRAQYF. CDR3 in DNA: TGCGCCAGCAGCGTACGACAGGCCCCTAGGGCCCAGTACTTC.

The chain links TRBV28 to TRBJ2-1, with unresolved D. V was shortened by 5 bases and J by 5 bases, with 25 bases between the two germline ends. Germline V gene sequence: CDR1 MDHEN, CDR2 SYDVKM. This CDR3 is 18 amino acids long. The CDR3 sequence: CASSPPVARLYLHNEQFF. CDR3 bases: TGTGCCAGCAGTCCGCCGGTTGCCAGACTGTACCTCCACAATGAGCAGTTCTTC.

The CDR3 here is CASRLGQGEEGAFF. The DNA for the CDR3 is TGCGCCAGCAGGCTAGGACAGGGGGAAGAGGGAGCTTTCTTT. The V call is TRBV5-1, the J call TRBJ1-1, with TRBD1 matching over 10 bases. The CDR3 sequence is 14 residues long. Per germline, CDR1 SGHRS and CDR2 YFSETQ. V lost 5 bases to trimming and J lost 10 bases; unmatched junction nucleotides: 11.